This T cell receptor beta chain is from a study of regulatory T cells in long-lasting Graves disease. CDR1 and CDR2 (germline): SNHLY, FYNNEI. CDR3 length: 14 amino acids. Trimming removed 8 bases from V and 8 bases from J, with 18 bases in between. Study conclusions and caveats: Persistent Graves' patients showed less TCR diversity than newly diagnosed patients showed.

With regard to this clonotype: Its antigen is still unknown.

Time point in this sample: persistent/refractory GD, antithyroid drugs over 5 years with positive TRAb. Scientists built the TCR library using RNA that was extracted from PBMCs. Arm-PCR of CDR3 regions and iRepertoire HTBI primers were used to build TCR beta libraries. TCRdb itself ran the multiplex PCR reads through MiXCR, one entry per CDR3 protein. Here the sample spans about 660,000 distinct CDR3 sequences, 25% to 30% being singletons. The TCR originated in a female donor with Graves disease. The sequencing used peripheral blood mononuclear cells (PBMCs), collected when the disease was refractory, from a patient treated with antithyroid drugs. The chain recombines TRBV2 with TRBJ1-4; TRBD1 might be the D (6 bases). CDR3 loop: CASGSTGPGEKLFF. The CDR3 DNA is TGTGCCAGCGGTTCGACAGGACCTGGGGAAAAACTGTTTTTT.